What follows describes a single TCR beta chain. The antigen this receptor binds is unknown. One base away there is no much larger clone; base qualities are not given. To prepare the library, the immunoSEQ multiplex PCR assay was applied. For the multiplex PCR, a mixture combining 60 forward primers for TCR Vbeta segments and 13 reverse primers for TCR Jbeta segments was used. Amplification of the CDR3 region of rearranged TCR beta genes was performed with a multiplex PCR assay on genomic DNA. On the Illumina HiSeq System, the amplified TCR beta libraries were sequenced as 87-base-pair reads. Per the source publication's procedure: In a later analysis, 70 million to 95 million unique TCR beta chains were counted across the 500 to 700 repertoires, and some 10 million of these chains were shared by at least two donors. A nearest-neighbor algorithm error-corrected the raw reads and collapsed the reads into unique sequences, merging closely related sequences to remove PCR and sequencing errors. CDR3 sequences were aligned to IMGT reference sequences to assign V, D and J gene segments. Each retained sequence needed at least a six-nucleotide match to both a V gene segment and a J gene segment. A rearrangement counted as productive if the CDR3 had no stop codons and remained in frame with V and J, and every other rearrangement counted as non-productive. Following IMGT convention, CDR3 was defined as the stretch from the second conserved V-encoded cysteine to the conserved J-encoded phenylalanine. Sequences without an unambiguous match to a single V gene segment were excluded from the earlier analysis of several hundred of the donors. In an earlier analysis of some 590 of the donors, V segments were called functional above 56.7% productive rearrangements and were called segregating when the between-donor standard deviation exceeded 5%. A statistical classification framework was developed to diagnose cytomegalovirus status using the catalog of TCR beta chain sequences. In a later analysis, V and J genes were assigned by comparing TCR nucleotide sequences against IMGT/GENE-DB human TR gene sequences. The TCRdist pipeline was used in a later analysis to assign CDR3 sequences and most-parsimonious VDJ recombination scenarios. In a later analysis, each TCR beta chain was defined by its CDR3 amino acid sequence together with its V-gene family, and reads lacking a unique V-gene family were excluded. To address suspected cross-contamination and a sequencing artifact, a later analysis removed approximately 590 highly shared, low-generation-probability nucleotide sequences. In a later analysis, a clonal expansion index for each public chain was calculated from normalized within-repertoire ranks of inferred template counts. Generation probabilities in a later analysis came from a VDJ recombination model fitted to out-of-frame rearrangements, and those results were checked against IGoR. A later analysis scored TCR-TCR, TCR-HLA and TCR-CMV co-occurrence with hypergeometric tests, applying a repertoire-size bias correction to TCR pairs. A later analysis estimated false discovery rates by permuting HLA or CMV assignments 20 times. In a later analysis, co-occurring TCRs were grouped using DBSCAN, and TCRdist sequence similarity was added for clustering within HLA-allele-positive subsets. Repertoires with fewer than 30,000 or more than 120,000 public chains were left out of co-occurrence clustering, as were five repertoires with anomalous nucleotide sharing. Sourced from immuneACCESS, this table was stored by TCRdb with only in-frame sequences that have V and J called. A share of the clones is absent; for the studies checked, an unresolved V gene accounts for under half, and the remainder has no known explanation. V and J calls and clone size are those listed in that table; D and trimming were worked out from the DNA. The sample contains 110,000 or so clones, about 77% of them found a single time. The ten top clones hold 5.4% of the sample.

The record originates from a study of cytomegalovirus exposure and HLA in healthy donors (TCRdb year 2017). The study in broad terms: In an earlier analysis of roughly 500 of the donors, 276 Gb of sequence data and 90 million to 120 million unique TCR beta sequences from about 190 million T cells were reported. Roughly 290 gigabases of sequencing data and tens of millions of unique TCR sequences made up an early release that covered several hundred HLA-typed donors. Among the roughly 400 genotyped donors, about 85% belonged to the genetic ancestry cluster associated with self-reported Caucasian donors. The study was designed to test whether signatures of past pathogen exposure could be identified by cataloging public T cell receptors. Using immunosequencing, the study profiled T cell repertoires from around 680 subjects and related those repertoires to cytomegalovirus serostatus. Along with the 666-subject first cohort, a separate validation cohort of over a hundred different subjects was used. To predict cytomegalovirus infection status, the study combined high-throughput TCR immunosequencing, statistical association of individual TCRs with disease status, and machine learning. To study patterns of TCR occurrence, a later analysis re-analyzed previously published TCR beta repertoires from just over 650 donors and added high-resolution HLA genotyping. Rather than using new phenotypic data, the later analysis identified candidate immune exposures from TCR beta sequences and from how often those sequences occurred across donors. In an earlier analysis of over 550 of the donors, high-throughput TCR beta sequencing was used to judge whether each TCR beta V gene segment behaved as functional or pseudogenic. Alongside the repertoire data, information on donor age, sex, ethnicity and CMV serostatus was compiled. A later genetic analysis used genome-wide SNP genotypes for about 60% of the roughly 700 donors, treating that subset as a discovery cohort. Every repertoire in the discovery cohort had been generated on one and the same sequencing platform. HLA typing covered class I and class II loci at four-digit resolution. The number of donors typed differed by locus, with about 629-630 for A, B, C, DRB1 and DQB1, approximately 500 for DQA1, under 610 for DPA1, and some 470 for DPB1. Because of strong linkage in the cohort, roughly five DR-DQ haplotypes were treated as single units for association and clustering. Among around 400 genotyped donors of the cohort, an average of about 240,000 unique TCR beta nucleotide sequences were sequenced per donor, roughly a sixth of them non-productive.

Taken from cysteine to phenylalanine, the CDR3 has 13 residues. Solely the CDR3 DNA is kept, with 39 bases framed from the first base. From V the trimming removes 8 bases and from J it removes 4 bases, while the gene matches leave 4 bases of the junction unaccounted for. For CDR1 and CDR2, the germline V gene lists MGHDK and SYGVNS. Broad study findings and their caveats: Several of the top co-occurrence clusters appeared to be linked to parvovirus B19, influenza, CMV and Epstein-Barr virus, according to a later analysis. In both the original and validation cohorts, the classifier was reported to diagnose cytomegalovirus status with high specificity and sensitivity. When HLA alleles, especially DR and DQ, strongly co-occurred, TCR associations were difficult to assign to individual alleles. The cohort was sequenced for TCR beta chains only, and without alpha or paired-chain data the features that could be detected were limited. Linkage disequilibrium might explain the correlated functional status among segregating V segments, but an unknown experimental factor could not be excluded. Roughly uniform sequencing depth across donors was assumed in presence/absence analyses, although this assumption may not hold. The earlier analysis of 587 of the donors excluded around 17 rarely observed V segments, including chromosome 9 orphons, because counts were too low. A further reported finding was that TCR beta sequences accurately predicted the HLA-A and HLA-B alleles for most subjects in the first cohort. In a later genetic analysis, fewer N-insertions in productive TCRs were reported among donors in an Asian-associated ancestry cluster than the roughly 700-donor mean. At a false discovery rate of 0.05, a later analysis linked fewer than 20,000 TCR beta sequences to specific HLA alleles. Because HLA typing was missing for some donors at each locus, association tests included only the typed subset. The authors suggested that the approach could potentially be extended to other disease states and immunological phenotypes. In a later genetic analysis, a missense DCLRE1C variant was associated with V-gene and J-gene trimming of TCR beta chains, and the association was replicated in an independent cohort. A later analysis found that TCR association rates varied across HLA loci, with DRB1 alleles showing the most associated TCRs and HLA-C alleles the fewest. Because the 87-base-pair reads could not distinguish some IMGT-functional V segments, including TRBV6-2 and TRBV6-3, those segments were excluded. The study listed 150 to 200 TCR beta chains as associated with cytomegalovirus. According to a later analysis, most CMV-associated TCR beta chains appeared to be HLA-restricted, and the HLA associations seemed to be driven largely by CMV exposure. The sequencing pipeline was judged likely to have produced a cluster of highly shared sequence variants as a technical artifact. Most TCR sequences were observed very rarely across donors, whereas some public TCRs were present in many individuals. In a later analysis, HLA-associated TCR beta chains were found to be more clonally expanded and to have lower generation probabilities than equally common non-associated chains. A few of the identified cytomegalovirus-associated TCR beta chains were confirmed in vitro to be specific for cytomegalovirus antigens. An earlier analysis of some 560 of the donors showed that most TCR beta V segments appeared in productive rearrangements either about 90% or about 30% of the time, which broadly matched IMGT annotations. For the cohort, immune exposure information was limited to CMV serostatus.

The cohort consisted of 600 to 700 healthy bone marrow donors. All cohort members were sampled while nominally healthy, although unrecorded immune exposures were likely present. The donor tested CMV seropositive, placing the donor among the 250 to 350 seropositive members of the cohort. A peripheral blood sample was collected from each donor, and TCR beta sequencing was performed on peripheral blood mononuclear cells. Genomic DNA extraction from the blood cell samples was performed with the Qiagen DNeasy Blood Extraction Kit. The sequenced sample was PBMCs. The chain uses TRBV25-1 and TRBJ1-1; 10 central nucleotides agree with TRBD1. The origin of this receptor is a woman aged 25 to 39 in good health and CMV-seropositive. This receptor carries the CDR3 CASRGQGGTEAFF. The sequence in DNA is TGTGCCAGCCGAGGACAGGGGGGCACTGAAGCTTTCTTT.